A selection of T cell receptor beta chains follows, all from one sample in a study of shared clonotypes between healthy human individuals. This table comes from immunoSEQ multiplex PCR, and its TCRdb copy is limited to in-frame clones, with some not included. Among fewer than 1 million clones listed, about 96% were seen once. Sequencing input: naive CD8+ T cells sorted from blood. Receptors were obtained from a man between 25 and 39 years old in good health. Each CDR3 is given without its conserved first and last residue.

V gene	J gene	CDR3 protein
TRBV28	TRBJ2-5	ASTRYRGQETQY
TRBV2	TRBJ2-1	ASRGVRGNEQF
TRBV27	TRBJ2-7	ASSLSPAYEQY
TRBV7-6	TRBJ2-2	ASSYIIFGSNTGELF
TRBV28	TRBJ2-7	ASSSSTIPRPYEQY
TRBV6-5	TRBJ2-7	ARRIFYEQY
TRBV6-5	TRBJ2-7	ASSSSVDEQY
TRBV19	TRBJ2-1	ASGPGLNNEQF
TRBV2	TRBJ1-2	ASSETPTGGGYGYT
TRBV19	TRBJ2-2	ASRTRTSGSLGELF
TRBV6-5	TRBJ2-5	ASKRTAQETQY
TRBV5-1	TRBJ1-1	ASSLGDLWNTEAF
TRBV25-1	TRBJ2-1	ASSGLEQF
TRBV27	TRBJ2-3	ASSSLAASTDTQY
TRBV5-1	TRBJ1-2	ASIQGDRENIGDYGYT
TRBV29-1	TRBJ2-7	SVAPADSYEQY
TRBV27	TRBJ2-5	ASSLWGSQETQY
TRBV7-9	TRBJ1-4	ASSSGRYPNEKLF
TRBV27	TRBJ1-5	ASSLVTGYQPQH
TRBV27	TRBJ2-1	ASAGLRNEQF
TRBV2	TRBJ1-3	ASSATKTEGNTIY
TRBV6-5	TRBJ2-7	ASSHLGEQGDEQY
TRBV2	TRBJ2-2	ASTPSGGTGELF
TRBV7-8	TRBJ2-2	ASSLFRGGELF
TRBV5-1	TRBJ2-3	ASSNPGQGADTQY
TRBV6-1	TRBJ1-3	ASSEFRGRTGDSGNTIY
TRBV28	TRBJ2-7	ASSTDRVHEQY
TRBV28	TRBJ2-3	ASRPLGSTDTQY
TRBV6-4	TRBJ2-3	ASSDSNTDTQY
TRBV5-3	TRBJ1-1	ARSSTGRWGTEAF
TRBV10-1	TRBJ2-2	ASSETLGGELF
TRBV7-2	TRBJ2-5	ASSLVFRGQETQY
TRBV4-1	TRBJ1-1	ASSQSGQLSWNTEAF
TRBV30	TRBJ2-2	AWNPGQGSTGELF
TRBV30	TRBJ1-5	AYAVDRGRWSNQPQH
TRBV7-8	TRBJ2-1	ASSFNGNSYNEQF
TRBV21-1	TRBJ2-7	ASSRHYEQY
TRBV11-2	TRBJ2-3	ASSLVAGSSTDTQY
TRBV19	TRBJ1-1	ASSASDRGTEAF
TRBV7-6	TRBJ2-1	ASSSSSGGRAYNEQF
TRBV2	TRBJ2-7	ASSPLGQVEQY